This paragraph covers one T cell receptor beta chain sequence. The antigen remains unidentified. This entry is derived from a study of cytomegalovirus exposure and HLA in healthy donors. Study overall: Earlier results showed 117 million unique TCR beta sequences derived from roughly 200 million T cells. Findings and caveats of the study: Later genetic work tied a missense DCLRE1C variant to beta-chain V and J trimming. The study recorded over 150 TCR beta chains that were cytomegalovirus-associated. Later findings reportedly placed an Asian-associated ancestry cluster below the roughly 730-donor mean for N-insertions.

Use of 60 Vbeta and 13 Jbeta primers characterized the PCR. Sequencing was performed with immunoSEQ multiplex PCR; in TCRdb, only in-frame clones are kept and a portion is missing. The sample contains over 90,000 clones, about three fifths of which appear only once. Germline values: CDR1 SEHNR, CDR2 FQNEAQ (reference sequence). With V trimmed by 5 bases and J by 8 bases, 12 bases remained unmatched. The CDR3 has 15 residues. The V gene is TRBV7-9, the J gene TRBJ2-1; 7 bases agree with TRBD2. The TCR sequence derives from a human donor in good health. The sample was PBMCs. The CDR3 bases are TGTGCCAGCAGCGGGATATGGGAGGGGAGTTATGAGCAGTTCTTC. Protein: CASSGIWEGSYEQFF.